Listed here are 2 T cell receptor beta chains from one sample, sequenced in a study of identifying expanded T cells in peripheral blood. TCRdb's copy holds only in-frame clones and misses some; the assay was immunoSEQ multiplex PCR. This sample yields 100,000 or so clones, of which over 70% are seen a single time; approximately 5.7% belongs to the top ten. Source material: blood. All receptors derive from a person aged 18 to 75 in good health.

The rearrangement joins TRBV7-8 to TRBJ2-7; no clear D gene. The V end lost 4 bases, the J end lost 0 bases, and 7 bases lay between the germline ends. Germline V gene sequence: CDR1 SGHVS, CDR2 FQNEAQ. CDR3 length equals 13 residues. CDR3 sequence (DNA): TGTGCCAGCAGCTCCCCACCCTCCTACGAGCAGTACTTC. Amino acid sequence: CASSSPPSYEQYF.

The genes are TRBV5-1 and TRBJ1-3; D gene ambiguous. V lost 1 base and J lost 3, with 5 bases in between. Germline-derived CDR1 and CDR2 are SGHRS and YFSETQ. The CDR3 is 13 residues long. Here the CDR3 reads CASSLSDGNTIYF. The CDR3, as DNA: TGCGCCAGCAGCTTGAGTGATGGAAACACCATATATTTT.